Following are 30 T cell receptor beta chains from one sample sequenced in a study of blood T cell repertoires in COVID-19. Clones were sequenced by immunoSEQ multiplex PCR, and TCRdb holds only the in-frame ones, with some missing. The table lists over 200,000 clones, approximately 80% of them singletons. Material: peripheral blood. The source of these receptors is a man aged 40-50 years with acute or convalescent COVID-19.

This clone was seen just once. The chain carries TRBV6-5 and TRBJ1-1, with 7 bases aligning to TRBD1. The ends lost 6 bases at V and 5 bases at J; junction bases unmatched: 6. Germline V gene lookup returns CDR1 MNHEY and CDR2 SVGAGI. This CDR3 spans 13 amino acids. CDR3 DNA sequence: TGTGCCAGCAGCGCTAACAGGGGTACTGAAGCTTTCTTT. Residues: CASSANRGTEAFF.

This chain connects TRBV5-1 to TRBJ1-1, with TRBD1 as a possible D gene (6 bases). V lost 0 bases and J lost 1, with 7 bases in between. This CDR3 contains 14 residues. The germline CDR1 and CDR2 sequences are SGHRS and YFSETQ. CDR3 sequence: CASSLAGQNTEAFF. The CDR3 DNA reads as TGCGCCAGCAGCTTGGCGGGACAGAACACTGAAGCTTTCTTT. The whole variable domain, filled in from reference TRBV5-1 and TRBJ1-1, reads KAGVTQTPRYLIKTRGQQVTLSCSPISGHRSVSWYQQTPGQGLQFLFEYFSETQRNKGNFPGRFSGRQFSNSRSEMNVSTLELGDSALYLCASSLAGQNTEAFFGQGTRLTVV.

The CDR3, as DNA: TGTGCCAGCAGCGTGGGGGCGGACTCGAGCACAGATACGCAGTATTTT. This encodes CASSVGADSSTDTQYF. This chain connects TRBV7-3 to TRBJ2-3, with a tentative D call TRBD1 (6 bases). Looked up from germline, CDR1 is SGHTA and CDR2 is FQGTGA. The CDR3 length is 16 residues. Trimming removed 5 bases at V and 0 bases at J, with 15 bases between.

The gene calls are TRBV5-1 and TRBJ2-4; weak D call: TRBD2 (5 bases). The CDR3 extends over 14 amino acids. Trimming left V 2 bases short and J 8 bases short, with 14 bases between. Looked up from germline, CDR1 is SGHRS and CDR2 is YFSETQ. CDR3 bases: TGCGCCAGCAGCTTCAGCGGCCGCAAGGACATTCAGTACTTC. Translating it yields CASSFSGRKDIQYF.

V and J are TRBV4-1 and TRBJ1-1; D not certain. The ends were cut back, 3 bases at V and 3 bases at J, with 11 bases in the middle. From germline, CDR1 is MGHRA and CDR2 YSYEKL. The CDR3 consists of 14 residues. CDR3 sequence (DNA): TGCGCCAGCAGCCATGTATTCCGGGACACTGAAGCTTTCTTT. It encodes CASSHVFRDTEAFF.

This clone showed up just once. This rearrangement joins TRBV20-1 to TRBJ1-1, with D possibly being TRBD1 (6 bases). This CDR3 contains 10 residues. Germline CDR1 DFQATT, CDR2 SNEGSKA (reference sequence). This chain's CDR3 is CKPGDTEAFF. The DNA for the CDR3 is TGCAAACCAGGGGACACTGAAGCTTTCTTT.

The table lists this clone with a few counts. The gene calls are TRBV28 and TRBJ1-1; 9 bases align to TRBD1. Trimming cost V 5 bases and J 11 bases; bases outside gene matches: 9. The CDR3 is 13 amino acids. CDR1 is MDHEN and CDR2 is SYDVKM in the germline V gene. CDR3 sequence: CASSPRTGVNAFF. In DNA form, the CDR3 reads TGTGCCAGCAGTCCACGGACAGGGGTAAACGCTTTCTTT.

This rearrangement joins TRBV7-2 to TRBJ2-3; 15 nucleotides line up with TRBD2. The CDR3 covers 18 residues. CDR1 is SGHTA and CDR2 is FQGNSA in the germline V gene. After removal of 5 bases from V and 4 bases from J, the junction contained 10 bases not matched to a gene. In DNA, the CDR3 is TGTGCCAGCAGCCCGCGGACTAGCGGGAGGGGGTTGGCAGATACGCAGTATTTT. Residues: CASSPRTSGRGLADTQYF.

The chain has TRBV12-3 or TRBV12-4 and TRBJ1-2; unclear D gene. This CDR3 has 13 residues. The V end was cut by 6 bases, the J end by 3 bases, with 11 bases between. This CDR3 is CASSPSGYYGYTF. In DNA, the CDR3 is TGTGCCAGCAGCCCTTCGGGGTACTATGGCTACACCTTC.

The chain recombines TRBV7-8 with TRBJ1-2, with 7 positions matching TRBD1. J was trimmed by 5 bases and V by 4 bases; bases with no gene match: 1. Germline V gene data show CDR1 as SGHVS and CDR2 as FQNEAQ. The CDR3 sequence is 12 residues long. Here the CDR3 DNA reads TGTGCCAGCAGCTCACAGGGGTATGGCTACACCTTC. Residues: CASSSQGYGYTF.

V usage is TRBV4-1 and J usage is TRBJ2-1; TRBD2 matches at 8 bases. The CDR3 is 14 residues long. Germline-derived CDR1 and CDR2 are MGHRA and YSYEKL. V lost 3 bases, J lost 5 bases, and 3 bases stayed unmatched. CDR3 sequence reads: CASSHGGADNEQFF. The CDR3 nucleotides read TGCGCCAGCAGCCACGGGGGGGCGGACAATGAGCAGTTCTTC.

This chain links TRBV7-9 with TRBJ2-5; D is undetermined. Germline V gives CDR1 SEHNR, CDR2 FQNEAQ (reference sequence). This CDR3 region has 14 residues. V lost 0 bases and J lost 0, with 5 bases in between. In nucleotides, the CDR3 is TGTGCCAGCAGCTTAGCGAACAACCAAGAGACCCAGTACTTC. Amino acid sequence: CASSLANNQETQYF.

This chain connects TRBV5-8 to TRBJ2-7; a possible D gene is TRBD2 (5 bases). The CDR3 spans 15 residues. Germline V gene lookup returns CDR1 SGHTS and CDR2 YDEGEE. V was trimmed by 6 bases and J by 5 bases, leaving 21 bases between them. CDR3: CASTTGLSSRHEQYF. The CDR3 bases are TGTGCCAGCACGACCGGACTGTCGTCTAGGCACGAGCAGTACTTC. The variable domain in full, completed from reference TRBV5-8 and TRBJ2-7, reads EAGVTQSPTHLIKTRGQQATLRCSPISGHTSVYWYQQALGLGLQFLLWYDEGEERNRGNFPPRFSGRQFPNYSSELNVNALELEDSALYLCASTTGLSSRHEQYFGPGTRLTVT.

V is TRBV7-9 and J is TRBJ2-3, with TRBD2 matching over 8 bases. Germline V gives CDR1 SEHNR, CDR2 FQNEAQ (reference sequence). The trim removed 5 bases at V and 4 bases at J, leaving 11 bases unmatched. CDR3 length equals 16 residues. The CDR3 sequence: CASSRPSRLASDTQYF. The CDR3, as DNA: TGTGCCAGCAGCCGACCGTCGAGACTAGCGTCAGATACGCAGTATTTT.

This chain uses TRBV3-1 (or the pseudogene TRBV3-2) with TRBJ1-4, with 7 positions matching TRBD1. Germline CDR1 is LGHDT and CDR2 is YNNKEL (reference sequence). V lost 0 bases, J lost 6 bases, and 4 bases stayed unmatched. This CDR3 region has 15 residues. The CDR3 here is CASSQDVGTDEKLFF. The DNA of the CDR3 is TGTGCCAGCAGCCAAGATGTGGGGACAGATGAAAAACTGTTTTTT.

The V and J genes are TRBV27 and TRBJ1-6; 8 nucleotides match TRBD1. V shed 3 bases and J 10 bases; nucleotides not matched to a gene: 5. The CDR3 spans 14 residues. From germline, CDR1 is MNHEY and CDR2 SMNVEV (reference sequence). CDR3 nucleotide sequence: TGTGCCAGCAGTTTTTCCAGGGGGCAATCACCCCTCCACTTT. This codes for CASSFSRGQSPLHF.

The V call is TRBV19, the J call TRBJ2-3; 12 nucleotides align to TRBD2. The junction had 10 bases not matched to a gene; V was cut back by 7 bases and J by 2 bases. The CDR3 loop spans 17 amino acids. CDR1 and CDR2 (germline): LNHDA, SQIVND (reference sequence). The CDR3 DNA reads as TGTGCCAGTACCCCAGGGGGACTAGCGGGCGACACAGATACGCAGTATTTT. Amino acid sequence: CASTPGGLAGDTDTQYF.

V usage is TRBV7-3 and J usage is TRBJ2-1; 9 bases fit TRBD2. CDR1 is SGHTA, CDR2 FQGTGA, per germline. V lost 3 bases, J lost 9 bases, and 6 bases stayed unmatched. There are 14 residues in the CDR3. CDR3 region: CASSFAGGPGEQFF. In nucleotides, the CDR3 is TGTGCCAGCAGCTTTGCGGGAGGGCCGGGTGAGCAGTTCTTC.

V and J are TRBV7-3 and TRBJ2-3, with D perhaps matching TRBD2 (5 bases). Deletions cut 3 bases from V and 0 bases from J, with 10 bases between. Per the germline V gene, CDR1 is SGHTA and CDR2 is FQGTGA. The CDR3 runs 15 residues. As DNA, the CDR3 is TGTGCCAGCAGCTTTTTCAGCGGTAGCACAGATACGCAGTATTTT. The encoded protein is CASSFFSGSTDTQYF.

The chain is built from TRBV7-2 and TRBJ1-1, with no clear D. Looked up from germline, CDR1 is SGHTA and CDR2 is FQGNSA. CDR3 length: 13 amino acids. The V end was cut by 1 base, the J end by 4 bases, with 7 bases between. The CDR3 nucleotides are TGTGCCAGCAGCTTAGGGTGGAGCACTGAAGCTTTCTTT. This encodes CASSLGWSTEAFF.

This clone was seen a handful of times. V gene TRBV30 combines with J gene TRBJ1-1; 8 bases agree with TRBD1. The CDR3 contains 12 residues. Per germline, CDR1 GTSNPN and CDR2 SVGIG (reference sequence). After removal of 7 bases from V and 1 base from J, the junction contained 2 bases not matched to a gene. CDR3 coding DNA: TGTGCCTTCGGACAGGGGAACACTGAAGCTTTCTTT. Translated: CAFGQGNTEAFF.

The chain has TRBV2 and TRBJ2-1; 8 bases map to TRBD2. The CDR3 totals 14 residues. V was clipped by 3 bases and J by 9 bases; unmatched bases: 7. Germline assignment: CDR1 SNHLY and CDR2 FYNNEI. The CDR3 DNA follows: TGTGCCAGCAGTGATAAGCGGGAGAGACCTGAGCAGTTCTTC. It codes for CASSDKRERPEQFF. The full variable domain, its missing parts supplied by reference TRBV2 and TRBJ2-1, is EPEVTQTPSHQVTQMGQEVILRCVPISNHLYFYWYRQILGQKVEFLVSFYNNEISEKSEIFDDQFSVERPDGSNFTLKIRSTKLEDSAMYFCASSDKRERPEQFFGPGTRLTVL.

The chain employs TRBV18 and TRBJ1-6; D gene uncertain. Germline CDR1 is KGHSH and CDR2 is LQKENI. Trimming left V 3 bases short and J 7 bases short, with 13 bases between. This CDR3 has 15 residues. CDR3 sequence: CASSPGRLENSPLHF. The CDR3 DNA follows: TGTGCCAGCTCACCGGGTCGACTCGAAAATTCACCCCTCCACTTT.

The chain combines TRBV6-1 with TRBJ2-3, with 9 bases that match TRBD2. From germline, CDR1 is MNHNS and CDR2 SASEGT. The CDR3 runs 15 residues. The J segment lost 4 bases and the V segment lost 3 bases, leaving 5 bases of the junction unmatched. CDR3 region: CASSEPGLAADTQYF. The CDR3, as DNA: TGTGCCAGCAGTGAGCCGGGACTAGCAGCAGATACGCAGTATTTT.

V is TRBV2 and J is TRBJ1-1, with D maybe TRBD1 (5 bases). CDR1 and CDR2 (germline): SNHLY, FYNNEI. The length of the CDR3 is 14 residues. V was pared by 6 bases and J by 1 base, with 12 bases between. The CDR3 protein is CASRTGTSNTEAFF. CDR3 DNA sequence: TGTGCCAGCAGGACCGGGACTTCGAACACTGAAGCTTTCTTT.

The CDR3 DNA reads as TGTGCCAGCAGCCTAACCACAGGGGGCGTAACGGGCTACACCTTC. It codes for CASSLTTGGVTGYTF. V gene TRBV7-2 combines with J gene TRBJ1-2; 9 bases are a match to TRBD1. CDR1 is SGHTA, CDR2 FQGNSA, per germline. The ends lost 5 bases at V and 8 bases at J; junction bases unmatched: 12. The CDR3 contains 15 residues.

This chain uses TRBV5-1 with TRBJ1-4; 9 nucleotides match TRBD1. The germline CDR1 and CDR2 sequences are SGHRS and YFSETQ. This CDR3 has 14 amino acids. J gave up 8 bases and V 7 bases, and 9 bases lay outside the gene matches. The CDR3 sequence: CASRYRGLEEKLFF. In DNA, the CDR3 is TGCGCCAGCCGGTACAGGGGGCTGGAGGAAAAACTGTTTTTT.

A note on this clone: This CDR3 is also generated by other DNA sequences in the sample. This chain connects TRBV5-1 to TRBJ1-1, with D tentatively TRBD1 (6 bases). The CDR3 has 14 amino acids. Germline CDR1 SGHRS, CDR2 YFSETQ. V was trimmed by 4 bases and J by 5 bases, leaving 15 bases between them. The chain's CDR3 is CASSPEGGGTEAFF. As DNA, the CDR3 is TGCGCCAGCAGCCCGGAGGGAGGGGGGACTGAAGCTTTCTTT.

The genes are TRBV5-1 and TRBJ1-2; maybe TRBD1 (6 bases). The CDR3 contains 15 residues. V was cut by 2 bases and J by 4 bases, with 15 bases left in between. Looked up from germline, CDR1 is SGHRS and CDR2 is YFSETQ. The CDR3 DNA sequence: TGCGCCAGCAGCTTATCACAGGGCCGTTCCTATGGCTACACCTTC. This encodes CASSLSQGRSYGYTF.

The chain joins TRBV19 to TRBJ1-1; the D gene is possibly TRBD1 (5 bases). V was cut by 6 bases and J by 0 bases, with 11 bases left in between. The CDR3 consists of 14 residues. CDR1 and CDR2 from the germline V gene are LNHDA and SQIVND (reference sequence). The CDR3 nucleotides read TGTGCCAGTAGGGTCAGGGTCATGAACACTGAAGCTTTCTTT. This sequence encodes CASRVRVMNTEAFF.